This TCR beta chain was profiled in a study of regulatory T cells in long-lasting Graves disease. About the study: New Graves' disease cases had less than 3 months of antithyroid drugs. Whole-study results and caveats: Reduced TCR diversity was observed in persistent Graves' patients versus newly diagnosed patients.

Investigators prepared the TCR beta libraries by applying iRepertoire HTBI primers and Arm-PCR of CDR3 regions. TCRdb itself ran the multiplex PCR reads through MiXCR, one entry per CDR3 protein. Of approximately 300,000 distinct CDR3 sequences in the sample, 18% were seen once. The germline CDR1 and CDR2 sequences are MDHEN and SYDVKM. The CDR3 is made up of 15 amino acids. J lost 10 bases, V lost 5 bases, and 10 bases had no gene match. Concerning this clonotype itself: What it binds is unknown.

Stated time point: newly diagnosed GD, antithyroid drugs for less than 3 months. PBMCs provided the RNA from which the TCR library was made. EDTA tubes received around 9 milliliters of collected peripheral blood. The sequences come from peripheral blood mononuclear cells (PBMCs), collected at new diagnosis, from a patient treated with antithyroid drugs. This sequence originates from a female donor with Graves disease. This rearrangement joins TRBV28 to TRBJ2-3, with 12 bases identical to TRBD2. The CDR3 DNA follows: TGTGCCAGCAGTCCCGAGACTAGCGGGAGTGGGGCGCAGTATTTT. As protein: CASSPETSGSGAQYF. The full variable domain, rest sourced from reference TRBV28 and TRBJ2-3, is DVKVTQSSRYLVKRTGEKVFLECVQDMDHENMFWYRQDPGLGLRLIYFSYDVKMKEKGDIPEGYSVSREKKERFSLILESASTNQTSMYLCASSPETSGSGAQYFGPGTRLTVL.